The clone carrying this T cell receptor (beta chain) was observed at least ten times. The data are from a study of blood T cell repertoires in COVID-19. Source study methods: Amplification of reference gene primers was used by the study to estimate nucleated cell counts. Some clones are missing from TCRdb's copy, which holds only in-frame ones; the method was immunoSEQ multiplex PCR. D and trimming come from the DNA, and the V and J calls and clone size come from that table. This repertoire shows 150,000 to 200,000 clones, 70% to 80% found once; its top ten account for approximately 8%. The CDR3 extends over 12 amino acids. Trimming removed 8 bases at V and 4 bases at J, with 12 bases between.

The gene calls are TRBV12-3 or TRBV12-4 and TRBJ2-7; tentatively, D is TRBD1 (5 bases). Sequenced material: peripheral blood. This sequence was found in a man aged 55-75 years with acute or convalescent COVID-19. CDR3: CASGAPGYEQYF. The CDR3 DNA reads TGTGCCAGCGGGGCCCCAGGATACGAGCAGTACTTC.